These 12 T cell receptor beta chains were all obtained from the same sample, sequenced in a study of T cell clonotyping in hematopoietic cell transplantation. TCRdb keeps only in-frame clones here, not all; method: immunoSEQ multiplex PCR. The sample holds roughly 16,000 clones, 75% to 90% seen once. The sample consisted of peripheral blood mononuclear cells. The receptors originated from a woman aged 40 to 50 in good health. Some clones in this sample may be carry-over from other donors' samples.

The rearrangement links TRBV7-8 to TRBJ2-7; D is ambiguous. CDR3 length: 11 residues. Trimming took off 4 bases at V and 2 bases at J, with 3 bases between the two ends. Per the germline V gene, CDR1 is SGHVS and CDR2 is FQNEAQ. In DNA form, the CDR3 reads TGTGCCAGCAGCTCCCCCTACGAGCAGTACTTC. Translating gives CASSSPYEQYF.

This clone is large within its sample. V and J are TRBV13 and TRBJ2-3; 12 bases fit TRBD2. CDR1 is PRHDT and CDR2 is FYEKMQ in the germline V gene (reference sequence). The CDR3 totals 16 residues. The junction had 4 bases not matched to a gene; V was cut back by 4 bases and J by 2 bases. The CDR3 protein is CASSSSSGGATDTQYF. The CDR3 DNA reads as TGTGCCAGCAGCTCGTCTAGCGGGGGGGCCACAGATACGCAGTATTTT.

This clone was counted only a few times. This chain links TRBV5-4 with TRBJ2-1, with TRBD2 matching over 8 bases. Germline CDR1 and CDR2: SGHNT and YYREEE (reference sequence). V was pared by 0 bases and J by 2 bases, with 1 base of the junction left unmatched. The length of the CDR3 is 15 residues. DNA for the CDR3: TGTGCCAGCAGCTTGGTTAGCGGGACCTACAATGAGCAGTTCTTC. It encodes CASSLVSGTYNEQFF.

Note on this clone: At one boundary the junction diverges from the germline segment, which might be a read error. The chain recombines TRBV7-7 with TRBJ2-3, with D tentatively TRBD2 (6 bases). Germline V gene sequence: CDR1 SSHAT, CDR2 FNYEAQ (reference sequence). This CDR3 has 14 amino acids. CDR3 nucleotides: TGTGCTAGCAGCTTAGCGGTCCGCACAGATACGCAGTATTTT. It is translated as CASSLAVRTDTQYF. The complete variable domain, with remaining parts taken from reference TRBV7-7 and TRBJ2-3, reads GAGVSQSPRYKVTKRGQDVTLRCDPISSHATLYWYQQALGQGPEFLTYFNYEAQPDKSGLPSDRFSAERPEGSISTLTIQRTEQRDSAMYRCASSLAVRTDTQYFGPGTRLTVL.

Comments on this clone: A junction end diverges from the germline sequence, so it may reflect a read error. The chain joins TRBV10-1 to TRBJ1-4; D call uncertain. Germline V gene data show CDR1 as WNHNN and CDR2 as SYGVQD (reference sequence). This CDR3 is built from 9 residues. CDR3 nucleotide sequence: TGCGCCAGCAGAAGGACGTTTGTTTTT. The encoded protein is CASRRTFVF.

This clone is a singleton in its sample. The chain employs TRBV13 and TRBJ2-7; no reliable D call. Germline V gene sequence: CDR1 PRHDT, CDR2 FYEKMQ (reference sequence). This CDR3 is 15 amino acids long. The V and J ends lost 5 bases and 1 base respectively, with 15 bases between them. The CDR3 sequence is CASSRGRPLSYEQYF. The CDR3 DNA reads as TGTGCCAGCAGCCGTGGACGGCCTTTATCCTACGAGCAGTACTTC.

The gene calls are TRBV11-1 and TRBJ2-5; the D is unclear. With 2 bases removed from V and 5 bases from J, the gap between germline ends came to 3 bases. The CDR3 runs 11 residues. Looked up from germline, CDR1 is SGHAT and CDR2 is FQDESV (reference sequence). The CDR3 DNA is TGTGCCAGCAGCTTAAGGGAGACCCAGTACTTC. It yields the protein CASSLRETQYF. The full variable domain, completed using reference TRBV11-1 and TRBJ2-5, is EAEVAQSPRYKITEKSQAVAFWCDPISGHATLYWYRQILGQGPELLVQFQDESVVDDSQLPKDRFSAERLKGVDSTLKIQPAELGDSAMYLCASSLRETQYFGPGTRLLVL.

V gene TRBV5-6 combines with J gene TRBJ1-5; possibly TRBD1 for D (5 bases). Germline loops: CDR1 SGHDT, CDR2 YYEEEE. The V end lost 2 bases, the J end lost 6 bases, and 12 bases lay between the germline ends. The CDR3 spans 14 residues. The CDR3 loop is CASSFSRALQPQHF. CDR3 nucleotide sequence: TGTGCCAGCAGCTTTAGCAGGGCTCTTCAGCCCCAGCATTTT. Full variable domain (remainder filled in from reference TRBV5-6 and TRBJ1-5): DAGVTQSPTHLIKTRGQQVTLRCSPKSGHDTVSWYQQALGQGPQFIFQYYEEEERQRGNFPDRFSGHQFPNYSSELNVNALLLGDSALYLCASSFSRALQPQHFGDGTRLSIL.

The chain recombines TRBV11-3 with TRBJ1-3; perhaps TRBD1 as D (5 bases). The V gene lost 5 bases and the J gene lost 6 bases, with 11 bases spanning the gap. Germline CDR1 reads SGHNT; CDR2 reads YENEEA. This CDR3 is 13 amino acids long. Written as DNA, the CDR3 is TGTGCCAGCAGCCGCAGGGAAGCAAACACCATATATTTT. Encoded protein: CASSRREANTIYF.

This chain joins TRBV20-1 and TRBJ2-1; TRBD2 matches 8 bases. Trimming at V came to 6 bases and at J to 11 bases, leaving 3 bases not matched to a gene. CDR1 and CDR2 from the germline V gene are DFQATT and SNEGSKA (reference sequence). CDR3 length equals 10 residues. The CDR3 reads CSAISGKQFF. CDR3 bases: TGCAGTGCGATTAGCGGGAAGCAGTTCTTC.

The genes are TRBV6-6 and TRBJ1-2; no reliable D call. CDR1 and CDR2 (germline): MNHNY, SVGAGI (reference sequence). CDR3 length: 11 amino acids. The V and J ends lost 6 bases and 6 bases respectively, with 8 bases between them. This CDR3 is CASSSFDGYTF. CDR3 in DNA: TGTGCCAGCAGCTCCTTCGATGGCTACACCTTC.

The rearrangement joins TRBV7-3 to TRBJ2-7; D remains unclear. Germline CDR1 and CDR2: SGHTA and FQGTGA. With 3 bases removed from V and 1 base from J, the gap between germline ends came to 10 bases. This CDR3 comprises 14 residues. The CDR3, as DNA: TGTGCCAGCAGCTTTGACCGATCGTCCTACGAGCAGTACTTC. Its protein product is CASSFDRSSYEQYF.